These 16 T cell receptor beta chains were sequenced from one sample in a study of metastatic and nonmetastatic thyroid tumors. TCRdb recomputed clones from the PCR reads via MiXCR. This table holds more than 25,000 clones, around 7% found once. The entire patient cohort was treatment-naive prior to thyroid surgery. Sequenced material: blood. These receptors all come from a female donor with papillary thyroid cancer or a benign thyroid nodule (not recorded which). Some clones in this sample may be carry-over from other donors' samples.

This clone was recorded at least ten times. V usage is TRBV20-1 and J usage is TRBJ1-5, with a weak D call TRBD1 (6 bases). The CDR3 runs 15 residues. The germline gives CDR1 DFQATT, CDR2 SNEGSKA (reference sequence). V was trimmed by 5 bases and J by 8 bases, leaving 22 bases between them. CDR3 residues: CSAVNTRGATEPQHF. The CDR3 DNA reads TGCAGTGCTGTCAACACCAGGGGCGCGACAGAGCCCCAGCATTTT.

This clone has at least ten counts. The chain employs TRBV5-1 and TRBJ2-2; no clear D gene. V was trimmed by 0 bases and J by 3 bases, leaving 15 bases between them. The CDR3 is 17 amino acids. The germline gives CDR1 SGHRS, CDR2 YFSETQ. CDR3 nucleotides: TGCGCCAGCAGCTTGGCGGCTAGGGCAGGCGACACCGGGGAGCTGTTTTTT. Protein product: CASSLAARAGDTGELFF. Combining the CDR3 with reference TRBV5-1 and TRBJ2-2 gives the whole variable domain KAGVTQTPRYLIKTRGQQVTLSCSPISGHRSVSWYQQTPGQGLQFLFEYFSETQRNKGNFPGRFSGRQFSNSRSEMNVSTLELGDSALYLCASSLAARAGDTGELFFGEGSRLTVL.

In this sample, this clone turned up many times. The J gene is TRBJ1-5, the V gene TRBV9, with TRBD1 as a possible D gene (5 bases). The CDR3 is made up of 15 amino acids. The V end lost 0 bases, the J end lost 4 bases, and 11 bases lay between the germline ends. From germline, CDR1 is SGDLS and CDR2 YYNGEE. The DNA for the CDR3 is TGTGCCAGCAGCGTAGATGGGACGGTTAATCAGCCCCAGCATTTT. It encodes CASSVDGTVNQPQHF.

This clone was counted at least ten times. The chain has TRBV20-1 and TRBJ1-6; D not resolved. CDR3 size: 13 residues. V was trimmed by 3 bases and J by 9 bases, leaving 12 bases between them. Germline CDR1 and CDR2: DFQATT and SNEGSKA (reference sequence). The CDR3, as DNA: TGCAGTGCTAGCCCCATCGCCGGTTCACCCCTCCACTTT. Translated: CSASPIAGSPLHF.

This clone has ten or more counts. The chain couples TRBV27 to TRBJ1-5, with a weak D call TRBD1 (6 bases). V was cut by 4 bases and J by 2 bases, with 9 bases left in between. Germline lookup yields CDR1 MNHEY and CDR2 SMNVEV (reference sequence). CDR3 length equals 14 residues. The CDR3 DNA reads as TGTGCCAGCAGTTCCAGGGGTGGCAATCAGCCCCAGCATTTT. It yields the protein CASSSRGGNQPQHF.

The sample holds a few counts of this clone. A much larger clone differs from this one at a single base, so this may be a read error. The V call is TRBV11-1, the J call TRBJ2-7, with D possibly being TRBD2 (5 bases). CDR1 is SGHAT, CDR2 FQDESV, per germline (reference sequence). This CDR3 has 13 amino acids. The CDR3, as DNA: TGTGCCAGCAGCCTATGGGGAGCTTCAGAGCAGCACTTC. Its translation is CASSLWGASEQHF.

As concerns this clone: This may arise from a read error, as a much more abundant clone is one base away. The CDR3 loop is CASSRSAGGQGTEAFF. Written as DNA, the CDR3 is TGTGCCAGCAGCCGGAGCGCAGGGGGCCAAGGCACTGAAGCTTTCTTT. The chain is built from TRBV5-8 and TRBJ1-1; the match to TRBD1 covers 8 bases. Per germline, CDR1 SGHTS and CDR2 YDEGEE. Trimming removed 4 bases from V and 4 bases from J; junction bases left unmatched: 12. The CDR3 consists of 16 residues.

About this clone itself: This may arise from a read error, as a much more abundant clone is one base away. The chain combines TRBV6-9 with TRBJ1-1; no reliable D call. The length of the CDR3 is 12 residues. Looked up from germline, CDR1 is MNHGY and CDR2 is SVAAGI. The CDR3 here is CASGGYVAEAFF. The CDR3 DNA reads TGCGCCAGCGGTGGGTACGTGGCTGAAGCTTTCTTT.

This clone came up many times. The J gene is TRBJ2-7, the V gene TRBV5-8, with 7 nucleotides matching TRBD1. The CDR3 spans 15 residues. V trimming: 2 bases; J trimming: 4 bases; junction bases outside the gene matches: 9. In germline, CDR1 is SGHTS, CDR2 YDEGEE. The CDR3 nucleotides read TGTGCCAGCAGCTTAAGGTCGGCAGGGGGTTACGAGCAGTACTTC. As protein: CASSLRSAGGYEQYF.

This clone was observed many times. The chain employs TRBV20-1 and TRBJ2-2, with no clear D. This CDR3 contains 13 residues. Germline CDR1 and CDR2: DFQATT and SNEGSKA (reference sequence). V gave up 4 bases and J gave up 5 bases, with 11 bases separating them. CDR3 nucleotides: TGCAGTGCTACCCTCCAATCGACCGGGGAGCTGTTTTTT. Protein sequence: CSATLQSTGELFF.

This clone was detected many times. The chain combines TRBV4-1 with TRBJ1-2, with 8 bases matching TRBD1. Per germline, CDR1 MGHRA and CDR2 YSYEKL. The CDR3 runs to 15 residues. V was pared by 4 bases and J by 2 bases, with 6 bases of the junction left unmatched. The CDR3 DNA sequence: TGCGCCAGCAGCCCTAGGGCAGGGGGCAACTATGGCTACACCTTC. Translating gives CASSPRAGGNYGYTF.

This clone showed up many times. The chain employs TRBV6-6 and TRBJ1-1; D may be TRBD1 (5 bases). CDR3 length: 14 residues. Germline V gene sequence: CDR1 MNHNY, CDR2 SVGAGI (reference sequence). Trimming stripped 0 bases from V and 5 bases from J, with 10 bases between. Here the CDR3 DNA reads TGTGCCAGCAGTTACTCGAGGGGATCAACTGAAGCTTTCTTT. Its protein is CASSYSRGSTEAFF.

The sample holds many counts of this clone. J is TRBJ1-2 and V is TRBV11-2, with D tentatively TRBD1 (5 bases). There are 13 residues in the CDR3. Trimming left V 7 bases short and J 2 bases short, with 11 bases between. The germline CDR1 and CDR2 sequences are SGHAT and FQNNGV. CDR3 in amino acids: CASTGEGNYGYTF. The CDR3 DNA reads as TGTGCCAGCACCGGGGAGGGGAACTATGGCTACACCTTC.

This clone occurred many times. The rearrangement joins TRBV10-3 to TRBJ2-5; D is perhaps TRBD2 (5 bases). Germline V gene sequence: CDR1 ENHRY, CDR2 SYGVKD. CDR3 length: 11 amino acids. V dropped 6 bases and J dropped 4 bases, with 6 bases sitting between them. The CDR3 sequence is CAIRRAETQYF. In DNA, the CDR3 is TGTGCCATCAGGAGGGCAGAGACCCAGTACTTC.

V and J are TRBV7-2 and TRBJ2-3; TRBD2 is a possible D gene (5 bases). V was shortened by 4 bases and J by 0 bases, with 26 bases between the two germline ends. Germline V gene data show CDR1 as SGHTA and CDR2 as FQGNSA. The CDR3 length is 20 residues. The CDR3 region is CASSWRRRLGTRSSTDTQYF. Here the CDR3 DNA reads TGTGCCAGCAGCTGGAGGAGGCGACTCGGTACGCGATCTAGCACAGATACGCAGTATTTT.

The V and J genes are TRBV7-9 and TRBJ2-7; D gene uncertain. The CDR3 covers 14 residues. V lost 5 bases and J lost 1, with 12 bases in between. Germline V gene lookup returns CDR1 SEHNR and CDR2 FQNEAQ (reference sequence). CDR3 residues: CASSAYGGSYEQYF. DNA for the CDR3: TGTGCCAGCAGCGCCTATGGCGGTTCCTACGAGCAGTACTTC.